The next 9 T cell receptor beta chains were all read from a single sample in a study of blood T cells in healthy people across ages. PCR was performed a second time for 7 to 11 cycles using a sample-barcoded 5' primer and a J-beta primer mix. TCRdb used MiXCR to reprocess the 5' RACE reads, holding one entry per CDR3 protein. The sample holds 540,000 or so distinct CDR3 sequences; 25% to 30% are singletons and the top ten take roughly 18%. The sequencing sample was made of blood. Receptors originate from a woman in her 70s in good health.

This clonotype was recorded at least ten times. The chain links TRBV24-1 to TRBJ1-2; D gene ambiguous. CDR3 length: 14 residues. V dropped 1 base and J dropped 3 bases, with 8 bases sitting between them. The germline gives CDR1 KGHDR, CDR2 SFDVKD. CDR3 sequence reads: CATSDLEDDYGYTF. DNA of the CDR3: TGTGCCACCAGTGATTTAGAGGACGACTATGGCTACACCTTC.

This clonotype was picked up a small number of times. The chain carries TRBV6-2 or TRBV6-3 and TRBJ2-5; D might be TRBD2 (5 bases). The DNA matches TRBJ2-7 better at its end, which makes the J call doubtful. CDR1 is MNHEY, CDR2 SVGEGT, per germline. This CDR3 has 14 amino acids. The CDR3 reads CASSYHTTGDEQYF. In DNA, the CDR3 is TGTGCCAGCAGTTACCATACGACCGGGGACGAGCAGTACTTC.

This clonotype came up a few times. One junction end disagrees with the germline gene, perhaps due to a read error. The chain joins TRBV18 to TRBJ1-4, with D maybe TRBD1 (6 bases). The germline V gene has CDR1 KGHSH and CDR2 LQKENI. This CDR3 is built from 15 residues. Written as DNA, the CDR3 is TGTGCCGGCTCACCTGGACAGCCAACTAATGAAAAACTGTTTTTT. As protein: CAGSPGQPTNEKLFF.

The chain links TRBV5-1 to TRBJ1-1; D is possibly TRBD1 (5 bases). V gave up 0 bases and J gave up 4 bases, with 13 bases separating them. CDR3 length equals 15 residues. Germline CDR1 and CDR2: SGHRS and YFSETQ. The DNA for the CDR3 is TGCGCCAGCAGCTTGGATGGGGGGGTTGGCACTGAAGCTTTCTTT. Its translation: CASSLDGGVGTEAFF.

The CDR3 sequence: CSASRGGLYNEQFF. The CDR3 DNA reads TGCAGTGCGTCCCGGGGGGGCCTTTACAATGAGCAGTTCTTC. The rearrangement joins TRBV20-1 to TRBJ2-1; 8 bases fit TRBD2. Germline V gene sequence: CDR1 DFQATT, CDR2 SNEGSKA (reference sequence). This CDR3 spans 14 amino acids. V shed 6 bases and J 4 bases; nucleotides not matched to a gene: 8.

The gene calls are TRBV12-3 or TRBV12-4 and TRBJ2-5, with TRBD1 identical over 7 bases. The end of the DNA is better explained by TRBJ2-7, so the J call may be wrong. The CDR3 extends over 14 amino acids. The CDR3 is CASNPGQSSYEQYF. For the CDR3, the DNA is TGTGCCAGCAACCCGGGACAGTCGTCCTACGAGCAGTACTTC.

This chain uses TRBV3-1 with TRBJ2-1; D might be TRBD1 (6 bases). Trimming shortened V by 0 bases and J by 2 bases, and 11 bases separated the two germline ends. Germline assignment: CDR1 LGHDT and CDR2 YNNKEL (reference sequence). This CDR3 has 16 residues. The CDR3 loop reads CASSQEGGTTYNEQFF. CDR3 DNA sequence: TGTGCCAGCAGCCAAGAAGGTGGGACAACCTACAATGAGCAGTTCTTC.

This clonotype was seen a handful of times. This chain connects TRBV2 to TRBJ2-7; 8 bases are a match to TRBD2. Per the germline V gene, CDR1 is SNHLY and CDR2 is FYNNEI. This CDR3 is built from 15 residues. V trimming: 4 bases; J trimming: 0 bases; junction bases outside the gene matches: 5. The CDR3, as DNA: TGTGCCAGCAGTGCGAGCGGGGGCCTCTCCTACGAGCAGTACTTC. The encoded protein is CASSASGGLSYEQYF.

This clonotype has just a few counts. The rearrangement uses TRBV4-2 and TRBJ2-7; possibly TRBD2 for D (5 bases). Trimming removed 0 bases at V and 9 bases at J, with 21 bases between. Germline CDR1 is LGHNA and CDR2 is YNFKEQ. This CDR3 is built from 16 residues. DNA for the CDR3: TGTGCCAGCAGCCAAGATCCCCTAGCCTTTATCGGTGCGCAGTACTTC. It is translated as CASSQDPLAFIGAQYF.